This T cell receptor (beta chain) was identified in a study of shared clonotypes between healthy human individuals. Clones were read by immunoSEQ multiplex PCR, and TCRdb kept only the in-frame ones, dropping some. The table has about 2 million clones, 95% seen once; the top ten hold around 0.13%. The V gene's germline CDR1 is SGHTA and CDR2 FQGTGA. V trimming: 2 bases; J trimming: 4 bases; junction bases outside the gene matches: 6. The CDR3 loop spans 16 amino acids. The J gene is TRBJ2-2, the V gene TRBV7-3, with 8 nucleotides matching TRBD1. Sequenced input: naive CD4+ T cells sorted from blood. The subset: CD45RA+ positively selected. The source is a man aged 18 to 30 in good health. For the CDR3, the DNA is TGTGCCAGCAGCTTATTGGCAGGGGGCGGCACCGGGGAGCTGTTTTTT. This gives the protein CASSLLAGGGTGELFF. Variable domain in full (rest from reference TRBV7-3 and TRBJ2-2): GAGVSQTPSNKVTEKGKYVELRCDPISGHTALYWYRQSLGQGPEFLIYFQGTGAADDSGLPNDRFFAVRPEGSVSTLKIQRTERGDSAVYLCASSLLAGGGTGELFFGEGSRLTVL.